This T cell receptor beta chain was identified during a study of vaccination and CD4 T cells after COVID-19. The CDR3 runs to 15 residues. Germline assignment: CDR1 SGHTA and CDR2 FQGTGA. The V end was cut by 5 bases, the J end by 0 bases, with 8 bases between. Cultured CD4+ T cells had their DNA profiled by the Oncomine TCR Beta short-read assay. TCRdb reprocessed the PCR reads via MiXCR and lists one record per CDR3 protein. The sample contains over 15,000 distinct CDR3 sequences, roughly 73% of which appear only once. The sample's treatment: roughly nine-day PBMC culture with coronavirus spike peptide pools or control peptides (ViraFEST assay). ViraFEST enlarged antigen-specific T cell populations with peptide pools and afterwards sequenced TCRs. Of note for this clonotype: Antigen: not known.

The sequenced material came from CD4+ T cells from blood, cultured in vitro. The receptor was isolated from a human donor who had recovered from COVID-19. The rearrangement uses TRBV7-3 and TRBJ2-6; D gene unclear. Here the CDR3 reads CASSNHHSGANVLTF. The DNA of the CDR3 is TGTGCCAGCAGCAACCACCACTCTGGGGCCAACGTCCTGACTTTC.